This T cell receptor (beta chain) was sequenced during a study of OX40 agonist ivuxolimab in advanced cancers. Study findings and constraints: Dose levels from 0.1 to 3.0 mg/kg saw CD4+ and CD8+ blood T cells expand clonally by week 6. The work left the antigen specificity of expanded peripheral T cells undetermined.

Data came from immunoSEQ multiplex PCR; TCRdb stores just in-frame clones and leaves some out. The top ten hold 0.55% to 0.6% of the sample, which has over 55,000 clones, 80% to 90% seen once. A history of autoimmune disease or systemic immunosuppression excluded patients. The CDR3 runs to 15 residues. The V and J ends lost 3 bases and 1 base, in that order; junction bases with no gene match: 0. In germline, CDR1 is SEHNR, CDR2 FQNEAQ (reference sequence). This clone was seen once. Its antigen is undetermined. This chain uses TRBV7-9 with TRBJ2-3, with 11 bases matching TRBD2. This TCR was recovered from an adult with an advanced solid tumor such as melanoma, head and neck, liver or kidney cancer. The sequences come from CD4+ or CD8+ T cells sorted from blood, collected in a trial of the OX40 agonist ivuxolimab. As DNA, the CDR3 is TGTGCCAGCAGCTTGGGACTAGCGGGCACAGATACGCAGTATTTT. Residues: CASSLGLAGTDTQYF.